These 15 T cell receptor beta chains were sequenced from one sample in a study of blood T cell repertoires in COVID-19. Sequenced by immunoSEQ multiplex PCR; TCRdb stores in-frame clones only, minus some. This repertoire shows about 180,000 clones, 85% to 90% found once; its top ten account for over 15%. Sequenced sample: peripheral blood. These receptors originate from a person between 65 and 79 years old with COVID-19, enrolled during active disease.

The chain is built from TRBV5-6 and TRBJ2-5; TRBD1 aligns across 7 bases. J was trimmed by 2 bases and V by 7 bases; bases with no gene match: 14. Germline assignment: CDR1 SGHDT and CDR2 YYEEEE. CDR3 size: 16 residues. CDR3 region: CASSRDFDRVQETQYF. CDR3 DNA sequence: TGTGCCAGCTCCCGAGACTTCGACAGGGTTCAAGAGACCCAGTACTTC.

The chain recombines TRBV13 with TRBJ2-1; TRBD2 is a possible D gene (5 bases). The CDR3 sequence is 15 residues long. Germline CDR1 and CDR2: PRHDT and FYEKMQ (reference sequence). Trimming left V 2 bases short and J 8 bases short, with 16 bases between. This CDR3 reads CASSLLQRIGDEQFF. As DNA, the CDR3 is TGTGCCAGCAGCTTACTCCAGCGGATTGGGGATGAGCAGTTCTTC. Full variable domain (remainder filled in from reference TRBV13 and TRBJ2-1): AAGVIQSPRHLIKEKRETATLKCYPIPRHDTVYWYQQGPGQDPQFLISFYEKMQSDKGSIPDRFSAQQFSDYHSELNMSSLELGDSALYFCASSLLQRIGDEQFFGPGTRLTVL.

The chain combines TRBV5-1 with TRBJ1-1; tentatively, D is TRBD1 (5 bases). The CDR3 runs to 18 residues. Germline V gives CDR1 SGHRS, CDR2 YFSETQ. The V end was cut by 1 base, the J end by 1 base, with 20 bases between. The CDR3 DNA reads TGCGCCAGCAGCTTGATTGGGGCAGGTGGTTCGAGGAACACTGAAGCTTTCTTT. Translation: CASSLIGAGGSRNTEAFF. Complete variable domain (other parts from reference TRBV5-1 and TRBJ1-1): KAGVTQTPRYLIKTRGQQVTLSCSPISGHRSVSWYQQTPGQGLQFLFEYFSETQRNKGNFPGRFSGRQFSNSRSEMNVSTLELGDSALYLCASSLIGAGGSRNTEAFFGQGTRLTVV.

This clone has just a few counts. The chain couples TRBV4-3 to TRBJ1-2; D is undetermined. The V gene's germline CDR1 is LGHNA and CDR2 YSLEER. V was shortened by 5 bases and J by 0 bases, with 10 bases between the two germline ends. This CDR3 has 14 residues. The DNA of the CDR3 is TGCGCCAGCAGCTCTCAGGCCACTAACTATGGCTACACCTTC. Encoded protein: CASSSQATNYGYTF.

In nucleotides, the CDR3 is TGTGCCAGCAGCCAAACAGGGGGCGTCACTGAAGCTTTCTTT. It encodes CASSQTGGVTEAFF. V usage is TRBV11-2 and J usage is TRBJ1-1; 9 nucleotides line up with TRBD1. This CDR3 is built from 14 residues. The V gene's germline CDR1 is SGHAT and CDR2 FQNNGV. V lost 5 bases to trimming and J lost 4 bases; unmatched junction nucleotides: 5. The full variable domain, its missing parts supplied by reference TRBV11-2 and TRBJ1-1, is EAGVAQSPRYKIIEKRQSVAFWCNPISGHATLYWYQQILGQGPKLLIQFQNNGVVDDSQLPKDRFSAERLKGVDSTLKIQPAKLEDSAVYLCASSQTGGVTEAFFGQGTRLTVV.

This clone was observed once. The chain links TRBV7-2 to TRBJ2-1, with 11 bases that match TRBD2. V was clipped by 0 bases and J by 9 bases; unmatched bases: 4. The CDR3 has 15 residues. Germline loops: CDR1 SGHTA, CDR2 FQGNSA. The CDR3 DNA sequence: TGTGCCAGCAGCTTAGCGGGGACTAGCGGACGTGAGCAGTTCTTC. Amino acids: CASSLAGTSGREQFF.

J is TRBJ2-7 and V is TRBV7-3; D might be TRBD1 (6 bases). Trimming removed 8 bases from V and 6 bases from J, with 14 bases in between. The germline gives CDR1 SGHTA, CDR2 FQGTGA. This CDR3 comprises 12 residues. In nucleotides, the CDR3 is TGTGCCAGCCCTACAGGGTGGGGCGAGCAGTACTTC. Translation gives CASPTGWGEQYF.

The chain couples TRBV28 to TRBJ2-7, with 10 bases lining up with TRBD2. CDR1 and CDR2 from the germline V gene are MDHEN and SYDVKM. CDR3 length: 16 amino acids. Trimming took 4 bases from V and 0 from J; bases not matched to a gene: 6. The CDR3 protein is CASSSPSSGSSYEQYF. The CDR3 coding sequence is TGTGCCAGCAGTTCCCCCTCTAGCGGGAGCTCCTACGAGCAGTACTTC. The full variable domain, its missing parts supplied by reference TRBV28 and TRBJ2-7, is DVKVTQSSRYLVKRTGEKVFLECVQDMDHENMFWYRQDPGLGLRLIYFSYDVKMKEKGDIPEGYSVSREKKERFSLILESASTNQTSMYLCASSSPSSGSSYEQYFGPGTRLTVT.

V and J are TRBV6-5 and TRBJ2-1, with 7 bases aligning to TRBD1. The CDR3 is 13 residues long. The V segment lost 6 bases and the J segment 9 bases; nucleotides outside the gene matches: 8. CDR1 MNHEY and CDR2 SVGAGI come from the germline V gene. As DNA, the CDR3 is TGTGCCAGCAGCCAGGGACAGTTCGTTGAGCAGTTCTTC. Amino acid sequence: CASSQGQFVEQFF.

The rearrangement uses TRBV27 and TRBJ1-5, with a possible D match to TRBD1 (5 bases). Germline lookup yields CDR1 MNHEY and CDR2 SMNVEV (reference sequence). Trimming took 9 bases from V and 3 from J, leaving 18 bases between them. The CDR3 loop spans 15 amino acids. CDR3 nucleotides: TGTGCCAGTAAGGACCTTGACAGACACAATCAGCCCCAGCATTTT. It is translated as CASKDLDRHNQPQHF.

The J gene is TRBJ2-3, the V gene TRBV29-1, with 11 bases matching TRBD2. V was pared by 7 bases and J by 6 bases, with 12 bases of the junction left unmatched. The CDR3 consists of 15 residues. Per the germline V gene, CDR1 is SQVTM and CDR2 is ANQGSEA. Written as DNA, the CDR3 is TGCAGCGGGGAAACTAGCGGGGGTGCATTGGATACGCAGTATTTT. It is translated as CSGETSGGALDTQYF.

This chain connects TRBV28 to TRBJ2-6; D may be TRBD2 (5 bases). V lost 5 bases to trimming and J lost 0 bases, with 11 bases between them. The CDR3 loop spans 16 amino acids. Looked up from germline, CDR1 is MDHEN and CDR2 is SYDVKM. This chain's CDR3 is CASSRRRHSGANVLTF. CDR3 coding DNA: TGTGCCAGCAGTCGGAGGCGGCACTCTGGGGCCAACGTCCTGACTTTC.

The chain employs TRBV28 and TRBJ2-1; maybe TRBD2 (6 bases). With 8 bases removed from V and 3 bases from J, the gap between germline ends came to 11 bases. There are 13 residues in the CDR3. The germline gives CDR1 MDHEN, CDR2 SYDVKM. The CDR3 DNA follows: TGTGCCAGCCGGGAGCCCATCTACAATGAGCAGTTCTTC. This codes for CASREPIYNEQFF. Supplemented by reference TRBV28 and TRBJ2-1, the full variable domain reads DVKVTQSSRYLVKRTGEKVFLECVQDMDHENMFWYRQDPGLGLRLIYFSYDVKMKEKGDIPEGYSVSREKKERFSLILESASTNQTSMYLCASREPIYNEQFFGPGTRLTVL.

V usage is TRBV7-7 and J usage is TRBJ2-1; D might be TRBD1 (7 bases). The CDR3 is 13 amino acids. Trimming shortened V by 6 bases and J by 8 bases, and 14 bases separated the two germline ends. Germline V CDR1 and CDR2: SSHAT, FNYEAQ (reference sequence). The CDR3 nucleotides are TGTGCCAGCAGTCAGGGGGGAGCGGATGAGCAGTTCTTC. Translated: CASSQGGADEQFF.

The V gene is TRBV19, the J gene TRBJ2-4; TRBD1 aligns across 10 bases. Germline CDR1 LNHDA, CDR2 SQIVND (reference sequence). The junction had 6 bases not matched to a gene; V was cut back by 5 bases and J by 5 bases. The CDR3 is 15 amino acids. The CDR3 region has the DNA TGTGCCAGTAGTCCGGACAGGGGGTGGGAAAACATTCAGTACTTC. It encodes CASSPDRGWENIQYF.